This entry lists 29 T cell receptor beta chains sequenced from one sample in a study of T cells in localized non-small cell lung cancer. Repertoires were generated with immunoSEQ multiplex PCR, while TCRdb's copy carries only in-frame clones and drops some. Of fewer than 40,000 clones in the sample, about 85% were seen once. Specimen: peripheral blood mononuclear cells, collected before any cancer treatment. These receptors were collected from a man aged 40-75 years with stage III lung adenocarcinoma.

The V and J genes are TRBV10-3 and TRBJ2-2; D is unresolved. The CDR3 spans 14 residues. Germline V gives CDR1 ENHRY, CDR2 SYGVKD. Trimming removed 6 bases from V and 3 bases from J, with 11 bases in between. Here the CDR3 reads CAIRRELDTGELFF. The CDR3, as DNA: TGTGCCATCAGAAGGGAATTGGACACCGGGGAGCTGTTTTTT.

CDR3 amino acids: CASSPIGIGNTIYF. The CDR3 bases are TGTGCCAGCAGCCCCATTGGGATTGGAAACACCATATATTTT. The rearrangement joins TRBV5-6 to TRBJ1-3; D unresolved. The CDR3 runs 14 residues. With 4 bases removed from V and 3 bases from J, the gap between germline ends came to 11 bases. Per the germline V gene, CDR1 is SGHDT and CDR2 is YYEEEE.

This sequence joins TRBV21-1 and TRBJ1-3. TRBV21-1 is a known pseudogene. The CDR3 is 14 residues long. The CDR3 loop is CASSKNSSGNTIYF. In DNA form, the CDR3 reads TGTGCCAGCAGCAAGAATAGCTCTGGAAACACCATATATTTT.

The V gene is TRBV7-2, the J gene TRBJ2-5; 9 bases fit TRBD2. The J segment lost 2 bases and the V segment lost 5 bases, leaving 3 bases of the junction unmatched. The germline V gene has CDR1 SGHTA and CDR2 FQGNSA. The CDR3 runs 14 residues. The CDR3 bases are TGTGCCAGCAGCCGGACTAGCGCACAAGAGACCCAGTACTTC. Protein: CASSRTSAQETQYF. Looking up the rest from reference TRBV7-2 and TRBJ2-5 gives the full variable domain: GAGVSQSPSNKVTEKGKDVELRCDPISGHTALYWYRQSLGQGLEFLIYFQGNSAPDKSGLPSDRFSAERTGGSVSTLTIQRTQQEDSAVYLCASSRTSAQETQYFGPGTRLLVL.

The rearrangement joins TRBV7-2 to TRBJ2-2; 9 bases match TRBD2. The CDR3 consists of 16 residues. Per the germline V gene, CDR1 is SGHTA and CDR2 is FQGNSA. V trimming: 5 bases; J trimming: 9 bases; junction bases outside the gene matches: 13. The DNA for the CDR3 is TGTGCCAGCAGCCCTACCCTCCGACTAGCGGTGAGGGAGCTGTTTTTT. Amino acid sequence: CASSPTLRLAVRELFF.

In its sample, this clone was seen a few times. V usage is TRBV11-3 and J usage is TRBJ1-1, with D unresolved. This CDR3 comprises 12 residues. Germline values: CDR1 SGHNT, CDR2 YENEEA. The V and J ends lost 3 bases and 1 base respectively, with 3 bases between them. The CDR3 spells CASSFSNTEAFF. The DNA for the CDR3 is TGTGCCAGCAGCTTCTCGAACACTGAAGCTTTCTTT.

The CDR3 spells CASSLEGTAYEQYF. In DNA, the CDR3 is TGTGCCAGCAGCTTGGAAGGGACAGCCTACGAGCAGTACTTC. The chain couples TRBV5-4 to TRBJ2-7; TRBD1 aligns across 7 bases. Germline V gives CDR1 SGHNT, CDR2 YYREEE (reference sequence). The trim removed 0 bases at V and 2 bases at J, leaving 2 bases unmatched. The CDR3 consists of 14 residues.

This clone was observed a single time. The gene calls are TRBV12-5 and TRBJ1-4; D possibly corresponds to TRBD1 (5 bases). V was cut by 5 bases and J by 0 bases, with 28 bases left in between. The CDR3 contains 21 residues. The germline gives CDR1 LGHNT, CDR2 FRNRAP. The CDR3 region has the DNA TGTGCTAGTGGTCAATTTGGAGGGACCAGGGCGAGCTTTGCAACTAATGAAAAACTGTTTTTT. Translation gives CASGQFGGTRASFATNEKLFF.

The chain recombines TRBV4-1 with TRBJ2-5, with 12 positions matching TRBD2. The germline gives CDR1 MGHRA, CDR2 YSYEKL. With 4 bases clipped from V and 0 bases from J, the junction kept 3 bases outside the gene matches. CDR3 length: 16 residues. The CDR3 loop reads CASSPRLAGDQETQYF. CDR3 bases: TGCGCCAGCAGCCCTCGACTAGCGGGGGACCAAGAGACCCAGTACTTC.

V usage is TRBV19 and J usage is TRBJ2-3; D remains unclear. V lost 3 bases and J 0 bases, leaving 7 bases between the germline ends. The CDR3 covers 14 residues. Germline V gene data show CDR1 as LNHDA and CDR2 as SQIVND (reference sequence). The DNA for the CDR3 is TGTGCCAGTAGTATTAGGGAAAGCACAGATACGCAGTATTTT. Its translation: CASSIRESTDTQYF.

This rearrangement joins TRBV7-9 to TRBJ2-1; TRBD2 might be the D (5 bases). The CDR3 sequence is 16 residues long. Germline V lookup: CDR1 SEHNR, CDR2 FQNEAQ (reference sequence). V was cut by 1 base and J by 0 bases, with 10 bases left in between. This CDR3 is CASSLVAGSSYNEQFF. The DNA of the CDR3 is TGTGCCAGCAGCTTAGTAGCTGGGAGCTCCTACAATGAGCAGTTCTTC. The entire variable domain, with the rest obtained from reference TRBV7-9 and TRBJ2-1, is as follows: DTGVSQNPRHKITKRGQNVTFRCDPISEHNRLYWYRQTLGQGPEFLTYFQNEAQLEKSRLLSDRFSAERPKGSFSTLEIQRTEQGDSAMYLCASSLVAGSSYNEQFFGPGTRLTVL.

V is TRBV4-3 and J is TRBJ2-5; 7 bases match TRBD1. The junction had 9 bases not matched to a gene; V was cut back by 4 bases and J by 4 bases. CDR3 length: 15 residues. Germline CDR1 and CDR2: LGHNA and YSLEER. The CDR3 coding sequence is TGCGCCAGCAGCCGAACCTATGACAGGGTAGAGACCCAGTACTTC. It encodes CASSRTYDRVETQYF.

The chain joins TRBV29-1 to TRBJ2-6; 12 bases are shared with TRBD2. Germline lookup yields CDR1 SQVTM and CDR2 ANQGSEA. The CDR3 has 17 amino acids. Trimming cost V 5 bases and J 0 bases; bases outside gene matches: 5. The CDR3, as DNA: TGCAGCGTTCCACTAGCGGGGGGCCTCTCTGGGGCCAACGTCCTGACTTTC. It translates to CSVPLAGGLSGANVLTF.

The chain recombines TRBV5-5 with TRBJ1-4; 9 bases map to TRBD1. This CDR3 is 15 amino acids long. The germline V gene encodes CDR1 SGHKS and CDR2 YYEKEE (reference sequence). J was trimmed by 8 bases and V by 1 base; bases with no gene match: 6. The CDR3 protein is CASSLIGQGREKLFF. CDR3 in DNA: TGTGCCAGCAGCTTGATCGGACAGGGGCGGGAAAAACTGTTTTTT.

A single count supports this clone. The chain recombines TRBV9 with TRBJ1-5; D is unclear. Deletions cut 4 bases from V and 1 base from J, with 6 bases between. CDR1 and CDR2 from the germline V gene are SGDLS and YYNGEE. CDR3 length equals 13 residues. The CDR3 DNA sequence: TGTGCCAGCAGCCAAGGAAGCAATCAGCCCCAGCATTTT. Amino acids: CASSQGSNQPQHF.

This clone was seen once. This sequence joins TRBV30 and TRBJ2-5, with D perhaps matching TRBD1 (6 bases). The length of the CDR3 is 14 residues. CDR1 is GTSNPN and CDR2 is SVGIG in the germline V gene (reference sequence). The V and J ends lost 2 bases and 1 base respectively, with 11 bases between them. The CDR3 spells CAWSPMDSQETQYF. The DNA for the CDR3 is TGTGCCTGGAGTCCAATGGACAGCCAAGAGACCCAGTACTTC.

The V gene is TRBV7-3, the J gene TRBJ1-1, with TRBD1 matching 9 bases. Germline V gene sequence: CDR1 SGHTA, CDR2 FQGTGA. The CDR3 length is 16 residues. Losses at the gene ends were 2 bases for V and 0 bases for J; bases not matched to a gene: 4. CDR3 coding DNA: TGTGCCAGCAGCTTACGACAGGGGGGACTGAACACTGAAGCTTTCTTT. Translation gives CASSLRQGGLNTEAFF.

The chain uses TRBV2 and TRBJ2-2; 8 bases map to TRBD1. The CDR3 length is 15 residues. V shed 5 bases and J 7 bases; nucleotides not matched to a gene: 9. The germline CDR1 and CDR2 sequences are SNHLY and FYNNEI. The CDR3 spells CASSSRTGIDGELFF. In DNA, the CDR3 is TGTGCCAGCAGTTCCAGGACAGGGATAGACGGGGAGCTGTTTTTT.

The genes are TRBV7-2 and TRBJ1-2; D gene uncertain. Trimming cost V 5 bases and J 8 bases, with 18 bases left between them. The germline gives CDR1 SGHTA, CDR2 FQGNSA. This CDR3 region has 14 residues. The CDR3 here is CASSTSGAFWGYTF. CDR3 DNA sequence: TGTGCCAGCAGCACAAGCGGAGCTTTCTGGGGCTACACCTTC.

The rearrangement joins TRBV11-3 to TRBJ2-5; maybe TRBD2 (5 bases). The CDR3 runs to 15 residues. Trimming removed 2 bases from V and 5 bases from J, with 15 bases in between. The V gene's germline CDR1 is SGHNT and CDR2 YENEEA. The CDR3 region is CASSLSSPGVETQYF. The DNA for the CDR3 is TGTGCCAGCAGCTTATCTTCCCCCGGGGTGGAGACCCAGTACTTC.

The J gene is TRBJ2-2, the V gene TRBV11-2; tentative D call: TRBD1 (5 bases). V was trimmed by 5 bases and J by 7 bases, leaving 14 bases between them. Germline assignment: CDR1 SGHAT and CDR2 FQNNGV. The length of the CDR3 is 14 residues. The CDR3 region has the DNA TGTGCCAGCAGCCTAGGGGTCGCAGACGGGGAGCTGTTTTTT. Translating it yields CASSLGVADGELFF. Looking up the rest from reference TRBV11-2 and TRBJ2-2 gives the full variable domain: EAGVAQSPRYKIIEKRQSVAFWCNPISGHATLYWYQQILGQGPKLLIQFQNNGVVDDSQLPKDRFSAERLKGVDSTLKIQPAKLEDSAVYLCASSLGVADGELFFGEGSRLTVL.

A single count supports this clone. The rearrangement joins TRBV28 to TRBJ1-1, with D uncertain. CDR3 length equals 13 residues. The germline V gene has CDR1 MDHEN and CDR2 SYDVKM. Trimming cost V 7 bases and J 4 bases, with 13 bases left between them. As DNA, the CDR3 is TGTGCCAGCACTCGGGTATCGCTCACTGAAGCTTTCTTT. The encoded protein is CASTRVSLTEAFF.

The chain uses TRBV28 and TRBJ1-2; D not resolved. V was trimmed by 10 bases and J by 8 bases, leaving 17 bases between them. The CDR3 sequence is 12 residues long. Germline CDR1 reads MDHEN; CDR2 reads SYDVKM. The DNA of the CDR3 is TGTGCCACCGAAGCCCTTCAGAGGGGCTACACCTTC. This sequence encodes CATEALQRGYTF.

The genes are TRBV14 and TRBJ2-1; 10 nucleotides line up with TRBD2. This CDR3 contains 16 residues. The V and J ends lost 0 bases and 8 bases, in that order; junction bases with no gene match: 7. Germline CDR1 reads SGHDN; CDR2 reads FVKESK. The CDR3 sequence is CASSQDRLAGVDEQFF. The CDR3 DNA is TGTGCCAGCAGCCAAGATCGCCTAGCGGGGGTGGATGAGCAGTTCTTC. Variable domain in full (rest from reference TRBV14 and TRBJ2-1): EAGVTQFPSHSVIEKGQTVTLRCDPISGHDNLYWYRRVMGKEIKFLLHFVKESKQDESGMPNNRFLAERTGGTYSTLKVQPAELEDSGVYFCASSQDRLAGVDEQFFGPGTRLTVL.

The chain links TRBV27 to TRBJ2-2; D is possibly TRBD1 (6 bases). V dropped 6 bases and J dropped 1 base, with 12 bases sitting between them. Per the germline V gene, CDR1 is MNHEY and CDR2 is SMNVEV (reference sequence). CDR3 length equals 15 residues. For the CDR3, the DNA is TGTGCCAGCAGCCTCCGAGGGGGGAACACCGGGGAGCTGTTTTTT. Protein product: CASSLRGGNTGELFF.

The V gene is TRBV29-1, the J gene TRBJ2-3; TRBD2 agrees at 11 bases. After removal of 6 bases from V and 1 base from J, the junction contained 6 bases not matched to a gene. From germline, CDR1 is SQVTM and CDR2 ANQGSEA. CDR3 size: 15 residues. CDR3 amino acids: CSVARTSGRTDTQYF. CDR3 sequence (DNA): TGCAGCGTCGCCAGGACTAGCGGGCGCACAGATACGCAGTATTTT.

J is TRBJ2-2 and V is TRBV19; possible D gene TRBD1, 6 bases. The CDR3 is 13 amino acids. Germline CDR1 is LNHDA and CDR2 is SQIVND (reference sequence). Trimming shortened V by 5 bases and J by 7 bases, and 11 bases separated the two germline ends. This CDR3 reads CASSVRDIGELFF. In DNA form, the CDR3 reads TGTGCCAGTAGTGTCCGGGACATCGGGGAGCTGTTTTTT.

The CDR3: CASSLVPGYTEAFF. In DNA form, the CDR3 reads TGTGCCAGCAGCTTGGTTCCAGGATACACTGAAGCTTTCTTT. The chain combines TRBV5-5 with TRBJ1-1, with D hard to call. Germline V gene sequence: CDR1 SGHKS, CDR2 YYEKEE (reference sequence). This CDR3 comprises 14 residues. V was cut by 0 bases and J by 3 bases, with 9 bases left in between.

CDR3 region: CASSLAEGYGYTF. The CDR3 DNA is TGTGCCAGCAGCTTAGCGGAGGGTTATGGCTACACCTTC. V and J are TRBV7-2 and TRBJ1-2; D is ambiguous. The V gene lost 0 bases and the J gene lost 5 bases, with 7 bases spanning the gap. The CDR3 is 13 amino acids. Germline CDR1 SGHTA, CDR2 FQGNSA.